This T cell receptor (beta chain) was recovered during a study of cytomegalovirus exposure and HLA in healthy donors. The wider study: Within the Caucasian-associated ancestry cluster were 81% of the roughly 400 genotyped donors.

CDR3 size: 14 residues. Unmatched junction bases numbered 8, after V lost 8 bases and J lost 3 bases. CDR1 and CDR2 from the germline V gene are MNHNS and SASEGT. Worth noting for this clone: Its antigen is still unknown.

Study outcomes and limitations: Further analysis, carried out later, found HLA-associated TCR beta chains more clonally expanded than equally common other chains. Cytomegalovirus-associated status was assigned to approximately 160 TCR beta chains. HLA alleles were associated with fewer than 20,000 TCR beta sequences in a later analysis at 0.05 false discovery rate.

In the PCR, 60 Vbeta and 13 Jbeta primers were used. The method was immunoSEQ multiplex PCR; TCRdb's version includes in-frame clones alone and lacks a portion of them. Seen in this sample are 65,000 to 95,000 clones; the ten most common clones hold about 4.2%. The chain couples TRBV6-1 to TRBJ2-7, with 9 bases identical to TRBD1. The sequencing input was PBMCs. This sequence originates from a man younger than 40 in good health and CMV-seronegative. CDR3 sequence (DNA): TGTGCCAGCTTGTACAGGGGGCTTAACTACGAGCAGTACTTC. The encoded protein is CASLYRGLNYEQYF.